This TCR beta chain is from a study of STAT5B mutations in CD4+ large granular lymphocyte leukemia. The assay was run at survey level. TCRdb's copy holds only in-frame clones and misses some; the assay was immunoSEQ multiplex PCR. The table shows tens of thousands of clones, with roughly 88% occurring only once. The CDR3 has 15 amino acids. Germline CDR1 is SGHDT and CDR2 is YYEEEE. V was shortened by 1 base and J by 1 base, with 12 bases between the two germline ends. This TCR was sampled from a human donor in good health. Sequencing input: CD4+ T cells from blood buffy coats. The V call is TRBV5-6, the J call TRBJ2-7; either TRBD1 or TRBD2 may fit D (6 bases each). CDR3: CASSLFGGASYEQYF. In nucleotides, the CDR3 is TGTGCCAGCAGCTTGTTCGGGGGCGCTTCCTACGAGCAGTACTTC.